This T cell receptor beta chain originates from a study of blood T cell repertoires in COVID-19. The wider study: Sample material is recorded as cDNA or gDNA derived from T cells, B-cell-depleted T cells, or PBMCs.

As handled by the study authors: Scientists estimated how many nucleated cells there were by amplifying reference gene primers. The protocol was immunoSEQ multiplex PCR, while the TCRdb copy is restricted to in-frame clones and leaves out a portion. From that table come the V and J calls and clone size; the DNA was used to work out D and trimming. This table holds fewer than 250,000 clones, around 86% found once. The germline V gene has CDR1 SNHLY and CDR2 FYNNEI. V lost 9 bases and J lost 3, with 15 bases in between. The CDR3 spans 14 residues. The V gene is TRBV2, the J gene TRBJ1-5, with D perhaps TRBD1 (5 bases). This clonotype was sampled from a man between 60 and 75 years old with acute or convalescent COVID-19. The sequencing input was peripheral blood. The CDR3 bases are TGTGCCAGTAACAACAGGTACAACAATCAGCCCCAGCATTTT. It encodes CASNNRYNNQPQHF.